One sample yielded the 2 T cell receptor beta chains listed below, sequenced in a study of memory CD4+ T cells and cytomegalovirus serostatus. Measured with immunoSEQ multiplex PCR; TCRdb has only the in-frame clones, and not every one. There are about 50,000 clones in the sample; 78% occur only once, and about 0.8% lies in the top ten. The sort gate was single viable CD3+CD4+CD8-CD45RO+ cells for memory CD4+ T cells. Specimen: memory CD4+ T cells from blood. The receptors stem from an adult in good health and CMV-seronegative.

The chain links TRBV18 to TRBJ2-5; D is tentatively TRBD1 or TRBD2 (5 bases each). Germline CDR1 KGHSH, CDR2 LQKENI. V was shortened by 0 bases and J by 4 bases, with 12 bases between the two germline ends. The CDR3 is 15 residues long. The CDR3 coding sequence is TGTGCCAGCTCACCACCGGGGACCGGGGTAGAGACCCAGTACTTC. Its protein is CASSPPGTGVETQYF.

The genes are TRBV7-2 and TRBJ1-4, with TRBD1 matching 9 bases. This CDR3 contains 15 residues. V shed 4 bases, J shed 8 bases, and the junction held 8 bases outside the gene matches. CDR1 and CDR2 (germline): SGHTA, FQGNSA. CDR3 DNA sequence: TGTGCCAGCAGCTCACCACAGGGGGCCCAGGAAAAACTGTTTTTT. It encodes CASSSPQGAQEKLFF.